This record looks at one T cell receptor beta chain sequence and its context. Antigen specificity is unknown. There are 15 residues in the CDR3. Trimming shortened V by 2 bases and J by 2 bases, and 13 bases separated the two germline ends. CDR1 is MGHDK and CDR2 is SYGVNS in the germline V gene. This entry comes from a study of monozygotic twins with cystic fibrosis. Measured with immunoSEQ multiplex PCR; TCRdb has only the in-frame clones, and not every one. The data contain tens of thousands of clones, approximately 87% of them singletons. Regarding the study as a whole: Monozygotic CF twins shared more identical nucleotide clonotypes than unrelated patients.

V usage is TRBV25-1 and J usage is TRBJ2-7; a possible D gene is TRBD1 (6 bases). Specimen: blood. This clonotype was obtained from a woman between 25 and 40 years old with cystic fibrosis. CDR3 sequence: CASSETGQTTYEQYF. The CDR3 bases are TGTGCCAGCAGTGAAACTGGACAGACTACCTACGAGCAGTACTTC.